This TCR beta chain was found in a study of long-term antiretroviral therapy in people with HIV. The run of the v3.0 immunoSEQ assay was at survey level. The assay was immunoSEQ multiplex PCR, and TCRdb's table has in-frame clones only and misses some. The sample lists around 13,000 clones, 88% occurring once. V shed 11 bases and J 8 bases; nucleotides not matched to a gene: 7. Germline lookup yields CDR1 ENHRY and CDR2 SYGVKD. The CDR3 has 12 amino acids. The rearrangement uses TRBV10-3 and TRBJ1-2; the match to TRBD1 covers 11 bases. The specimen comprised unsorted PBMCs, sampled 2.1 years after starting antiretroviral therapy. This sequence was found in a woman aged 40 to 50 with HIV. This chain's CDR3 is CAFRGQGEGYTF. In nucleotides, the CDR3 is TGTGCCTTCCGGGGACAGGGGGAAGGCTACACCTTC.